This T cell receptor (beta chain) was sequenced in a study of T cell responses to AZD1222 COVID-19 vaccine. About this clone itself: Its antigen remains unidentified.

The CDR3 has 13 residues. V shed 2 bases and J 6 bases; nucleotides not matched to a gene: 3. Germline CDR1 and CDR2: GTSNPN and SVGIG (reference sequence). Sequencing was performed with immunoSEQ multiplex PCR; in TCRdb, only in-frame clones are kept and a portion is missing. This table holds approximately 99,000 clones, 86% found once. Broader study findings: The span of vaccine-associated CD4 TCRs extended across spike, with dominance at 160-218 and 743-854.

The rearrangement joins TRBV30 to TRBJ2-7; 11 nucleotides match TRBD1. The receptor was derived from an adult in good health. This specimen was peripheral blood, taken on day 0 of AZD1222 vaccination. The CDR3: CAWSPDRGREQYF. As DNA, the CDR3 is TGTGCCTGGAGTCCGGACAGGGGGCGCGAGCAGTACTTC.